Sequencing of this T cell receptor (beta chain) was carried out in a study of T cell responses to AZD1222 COVID-19 vaccine. On the study more broadly: Pooled in the analysis were second doses at about 4 or about 12 weeks.

Trimming took off 6 bases at V and 7 bases at J, with 13 bases between the two ends. This CDR3 is 12 amino acids long. Sequencing was performed with immunoSEQ multiplex PCR; in TCRdb, only in-frame clones are kept and a portion is missing. The sample has 90,000 to 150,000 clones; approximately 84% are singletons. As to this clone: Its specificity is not known.

Findings of the study overall: Repertoire sampling occurred only after the peak T cell response. There were mostly white British donors and more females than males, and clonal diversity was possibly underestimated. Of the AZD1222 recipients, only 5 to 7 were seropositive at baseline.

This TCR derives from an adult in good health. The rearrangement uses TRBV12-3 or TRBV12-4 and TRBJ2-7; maybe TRBD2 (5 bases). The sample here was peripheral blood, taken on day 0 of AZD1222 vaccination. This chain's CDR3 is CASSPGVWEQYF. CDR3 nucleotide sequence: TGTGCCAGCAGCCCCGGGGTGTGGGAGCAGTACTTC.